This T cell receptor (beta chain) originates from a study of shared clonotypes between healthy human individuals. It was at deep level that the assay was run. Genomic DNA belonging to each subset was distributed in equal measure over several immunoSEQ plates. Using ten immunoSEQ deep assay plates, investigators sequenced unsorted PBMC DNA. Sequencing was performed with immunoSEQ multiplex PCR; in TCRdb, only in-frame clones are kept and a portion is missing. Of around 440,000 clones detected, roughly three quarters appear once; the ten largest clones hold 12%. The material sequenced was PBMCs. The TCR sequence derives from a middle-aged woman in good health. Some clones in this sample may be carry-over from other donors' samples.

CDR3 region: CASSQEGAQETQYF. DNA of the CDR3: TGCGCCAGCAGCCAAGAGGGAGCCCAAGAGACCCAGTACTTC. V and J are TRBV4-1 and TRBJ2-5; D is perhaps TRBD2 (5 bases). CDR1 MGHRA and CDR2 YSYEKL come from the germline V gene. V was cut by 0 bases and J by 1 base, with 6 bases left in between. The length of the CDR3 is 14 residues.